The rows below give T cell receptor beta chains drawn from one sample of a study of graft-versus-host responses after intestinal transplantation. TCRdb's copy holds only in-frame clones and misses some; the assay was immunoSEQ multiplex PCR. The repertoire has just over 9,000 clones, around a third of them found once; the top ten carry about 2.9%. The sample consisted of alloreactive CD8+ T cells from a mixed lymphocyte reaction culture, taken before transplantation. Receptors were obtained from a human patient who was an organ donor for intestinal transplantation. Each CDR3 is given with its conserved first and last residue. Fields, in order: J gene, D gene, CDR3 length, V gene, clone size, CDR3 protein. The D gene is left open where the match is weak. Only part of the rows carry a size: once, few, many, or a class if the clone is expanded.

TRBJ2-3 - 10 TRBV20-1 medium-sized CSARGDTQYF
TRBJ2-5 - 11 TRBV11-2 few CASSLGGTQYF
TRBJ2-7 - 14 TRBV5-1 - CASSQEPSSYEQYF
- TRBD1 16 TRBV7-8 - CASSLVGTGGLYEQYF
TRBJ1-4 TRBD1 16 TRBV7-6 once CASSLSPGQGGEKLFF
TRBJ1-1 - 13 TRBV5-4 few CASSQGTPREAFF
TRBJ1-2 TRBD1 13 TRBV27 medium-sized CASSLGQTYGYTF
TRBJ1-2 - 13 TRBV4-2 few CASSQGEGYGYTF
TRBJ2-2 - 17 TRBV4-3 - CASSHGVARLNTGELFF
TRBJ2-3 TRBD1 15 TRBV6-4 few CASSDSGQGADTQYF
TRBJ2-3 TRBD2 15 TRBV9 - CASEPGGYGTDTQYF
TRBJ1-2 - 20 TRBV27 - CASSLRPPGGGWVSDYGYTF
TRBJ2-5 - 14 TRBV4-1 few CASSLRAGRETQYF
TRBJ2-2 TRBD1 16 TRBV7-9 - CASRGLGTDFTGELFF
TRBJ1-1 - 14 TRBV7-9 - CASSFSFRDTEAFF
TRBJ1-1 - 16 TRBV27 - CATKAAAGQLNTEAFF
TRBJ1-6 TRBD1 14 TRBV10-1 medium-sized CASSLDRGDSPLHF
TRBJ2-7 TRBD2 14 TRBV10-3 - CASGREEYTYEQYF
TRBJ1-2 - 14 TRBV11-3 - CASSFSWGPEIYTF
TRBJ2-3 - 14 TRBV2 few CASSGTAGSDTQYF
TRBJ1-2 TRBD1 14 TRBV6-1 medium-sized CASSELGQMFGYTF
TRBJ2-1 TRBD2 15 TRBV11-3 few CASSLSGGVYNEQFF
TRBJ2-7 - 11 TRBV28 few CASSYSSEQYF
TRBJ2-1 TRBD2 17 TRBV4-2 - CASSQDVLAGGYNEQFF
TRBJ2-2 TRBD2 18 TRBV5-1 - CASSLGATSGRRTGELFF
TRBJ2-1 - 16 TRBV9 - CASSPGAGSSYNEQFF
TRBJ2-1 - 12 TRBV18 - CASSPAQDEQFF
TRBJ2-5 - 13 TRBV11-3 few CASTTWGRETQYF
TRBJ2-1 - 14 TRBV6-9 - CASSSRGAYNEQFF
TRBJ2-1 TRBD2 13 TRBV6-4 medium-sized CASSSGSYNEQFF
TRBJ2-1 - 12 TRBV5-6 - CASSPGTPEQFF
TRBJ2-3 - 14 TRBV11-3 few CASSLASFPDTQYF
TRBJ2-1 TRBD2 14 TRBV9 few CASSAAGGPLEQFF
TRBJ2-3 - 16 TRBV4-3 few CASSRLQELSTDTQYF
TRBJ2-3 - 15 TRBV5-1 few CASSFGRGGTDTQYF
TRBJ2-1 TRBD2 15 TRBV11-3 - CASTDERGGVNEQFF
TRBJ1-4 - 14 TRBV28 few CASSFYSGIEKLFF
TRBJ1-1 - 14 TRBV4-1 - CASSQTLWWPEAFF
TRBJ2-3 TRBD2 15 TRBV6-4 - CASSGGDKPTDTQYF
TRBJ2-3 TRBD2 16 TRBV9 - CASSLASGGGTDTQYF